A selection of T cell receptor beta chains follows, all from one sample in a study of blood T cells in healthy people across ages. TCRdb ran MiXCR on the 5' RACE reads and lists one entry per CDR3 protein. Seen here are 1.5 million to 2 million distinct CDR3 sequences, about 50% observed once, and the top ten hold 2.1%. Material for sequencing was blood. The receptors were gathered from a woman aged 35 to 49 in good health. Each CDR3 is given with its conserved first and last residue. A D gene is named only where the DNA matches it firmly. The size entry is marked missing in some rows and otherwise reads once, few, many or a size class.

j_gene | v_gene | d_gene | abundance | CDR3aa | CDR3nt
TRBJ2-1 | TRBV5-1 | - | few | CASSLMRGTILDNEQFF | TGCGCCAGCAGCTTGATGAGGGGGACTATTTTAGACAATGAGCAGTTCTTC
TRBJ2-1 | TRBV28 | TRBD1 | - | CASSLRGQAGNEQFF | TGTGCCAGCAGTTTGAGGGGACAGGCTGGCAATGAGCAGTTCTTC
TRBJ2-7 | TRBV10-2 | - | - | CASTGARAYEQYF | TGCGCCAGCACGGGGGCCCGTGCCTACGAGCAGTACTTC
TRBJ2-1 | TRBV10-3 | - | - | CAISEYSGSSYNEQFF | TGTGCCATCAGTGAGTACAGCGGAAGCTCCTACAATGAGCAGTTCTTC
TRBJ1-2 | TRBV4-3 | - | few | CASSQVIHYGYTF | TGCGCCAGCAGCCAAGTCATACACTATGGCTACACCTTC
TRBJ2-1 | TRBV20-1 | - | - | CSAKGPEVNEQFF | TGCAGTGCTAAGGGGCCGGAGGTGAATGAGCAGTTCTTC
TRBJ2-3 | TRBV20-1 | - | - | CSARAGNTDTQYF | TGCAGTGCTAGGGCAGGCAACACAGATACGCAGTATTTT
TRBJ2-5 | TRBV28 | - | - | CAGRGQGSQETQYF | TGTGCCGGCCGTGGGCAGGGGTCCCAAGAGACCCAGTACTTC
TRBJ2-3 | TRBV24-1 | TRBD2 | few | CATSDSFTSGGTDTQYF | TGTGCCACCAGTGATTCCTTCACTAGCGGAGGCACAGATACGCAGTATTTT
TRBJ2-1 | TRBV20-1 | - | - | CSASNAGPSNEQFF | TGCAGTGCTAGCAACGCGGGTCCCTCCAATGAGCAGTTCTTC
TRBJ2-1 | TRBV12-3/TRBV12-4 | - | - | CASSLVSGNVQFF | TGTGCCAGCAGTTTAGTTTCGGGGAATGTGCAGTTCTTC
TRBJ2-5 | TRBV6-2/TRBV6-3 | TRBD2 | - | CASSYSQRGGWNEQYF | TGTGCCAGCAGTTACTCCCAGCGGGGGGGTTGGAATGAGCAGTACTTC
TRBJ2-7 | TRBV6-2/TRBV6-3 | - | - | CASSDHRTPYEQYF | TGTGCCAGCAGTGACCACAGGACACCCTACGAGCAGTACTTC
TRBJ1-5 | TRBV12-3/TRBV12-4 | - | few | CASNLGQAANQPQHF | TGTGCCAGCAACTTGGGTCAGGCGGCCAATCAGCCCCAGCATTTT
TRBJ2-1 | TRBV11-2 | TRBD2 | - | CASSLIAGDSYNEQFF | TGTGCTAGCAGCTTAATAGCGGGGGACTCCTACAATGAGCAGTTCTTC
TRBJ2-3 | TRBV2 | TRBD2 | - | CASSRSLANGADTQYF | TGTGCCAGCAGTCGCTCACTAGCGAATGGGGCAGATACGCAGTATTTT
TRBJ2-1 | TRBV20-1 | TRBD2 | - | CSLAGGDPNEQFF | TGCAGCCTAGCGGGGGGTGACCCCAATGAGCAGTTCTTC
TRBJ2-4 | TRBV29-1 | - | - | CSVAENIQYF | TGCAGCGTTGCCGAAAACATTCAGTACTTC
TRBJ2-4 | TRBV20-1 | TRBD1 | - | CSARYRGLNIQYF | TGCAGTGCTAGGTACAGGGGGTTAAACATTCAGTACTTC
TRBJ2-5 | TRBV7-6 | - | - | CASSANRAGDEQYF | TGTGCCAGCAGCGCGAACAGGGCGGGGGATGAGCAGTACTTC
TRBJ2-1 | TRBV7-3 | - | - | CASSSRGDLNEQFF | TGTGCCAGCAGCTCCCGTGGGGACCTCAATGAGCAGTTCTTC
TRBJ2-5 | TRBV12-3/TRBV12-4 | - | - | CASSPGAGTYQETQYF | TGTGCCAGCAGCCCAGGGGCGGGAACGTACCAAGAGACCCAGTACTTC
TRBJ2-3 | TRBV12-3/TRBV12-4 | - | once | CATLGTTDTQYF | TGTGCCACCCTGGGGACAACAGATACGCAGTATTTT
TRBJ1-5 | TRBV6-1 | - | - | CASSEAEGNQPQHF | TGTGCCAGCAGTGAAGCAGAGGGCAATCAGCCCCAGCATTTT
TRBJ2-7 | TRBV20-1 | - | - | CSVDSARRPGLSSYEQYF | TGCAGTGTAGATAGTGCTAGAAGGCCGGGGTTAAGCTCCTACGAGCAGTACTTC
TRBJ2-1 | TRBV20-1 | TRBD2 | few | CSANSRWGGSYNEQFF | TGCAGTGCTAACAGCAGGTGGGGGGGGTCCTACAATGAGCAGTTCTTC
TRBJ2-5 | TRBV7-2 | - | - | CASSLLAQVRDQETQYF | TGTGCCAGCAGCTTATTGGCGCAGGTTCGGGATCAAGAGACCCAGTACTTC
TRBJ2-5 | TRBV4-1 | TRBD1 | few | CASSPGDRGAETQYF | TGCGCCAGCAGCCCGGGGGACAGGGGGGCTGAGACCCAGTACTTC
TRBJ2-5 | TRBV4-1 | TRBD1 | - | CASSHRDREQETQYF | TGCGCCAGCAGCCACCGGGACAGGGAACAAGAGACCCAGTACTTC
TRBJ2-1 | TRBV24-1 | TRBD2 | - | CATGTSGGNEQFF | TGTGCCACCGGGACTAGCGGGGGCAATGAGCAGTTCTTC
TRBJ2-7 | TRBV5-1 | - | - | CASSLPREDYEQYF | TGCGCCAGCAGCTTGCCTAGAGAAGACTACGAGCAGTACTTC
TRBJ2-1 | TRBV15 | TRBD2 | - | CATSGAALRLAGNNEQFF | TGTGCCACCAGCGGAGCCGCCCTGAGACTAGCGGGGAACAATGAGCAGTTCTTC
TRBJ2-5 | TRBV7-9 | - | - | CASSFDSPQETQYF | TGTGCCAGCAGCTTCGACAGCCCCCAAGAGACCCAGTACTTC
TRBJ2-4 | TRBV12-3/TRBV12-4 | - | - | CASSFGGVQNIQYF | TGTGCCAGCAGTTTCGGGGGCGTGCAGAACATTCAGTACTTC
TRBJ1-2 | TRBV20-1 | - | - | CSAIPRVLEGYGYTF | TGCAGTGCTATACCCAGGGTTCTAGAGGGTTATGGCTACACCTTC
TRBJ1-6 | TRBV27 | TRBD1 | few | CASSFDRGSPLHF | TGTGCCAGCAGTTTTGACAGGGGTTCACCCCTCCACTTT
TRBJ2-1 | TRBV28 | TRBD1 | - | CASSLGGDRGLDEQFF | TGTGCCAGCAGTTTGGGGGGGGACAGGGGGCTCGATGAGCAGTTCTTC
TRBJ2-7 | TRBV20-1 | - | - | CSAPRAGIGYEQYF | TGCAGTGCTCCGAGGGCAGGCATTGGCTACGAGCAGTACTTC
TRBJ1-2 | TRBV4-1 | - | few | CASSQADADNYGYTF | TGCGCCAGCAGCCAAGCCGACGCTGATAACTATGGCTACACCTTC
TRBJ2-7 | TRBV20-1 | - | - | CSARQTGSYEQYF | TGCAGTGCTCGGCAAACAGGGTCCTACGAGCAGTACTTC
TRBJ2-2 | TRBV4-2 | TRBD2 | - | CASSHEPSGGNTGELFF | TGTGCCAGCAGCCATGAGCCCAGCGGGGGGAACACCGGGGAGCTGTTTTTT
TRBJ1-2 | TRBV29-1 | TRBD1 | - | CSVEQGQGLGYTF | TGCAGCGTTGAACAGGGACAGGGTCTTGGCTACACCTTC
TRBJ1-2 | TRBV7-3 | - | - | CASSPGGAGSNYGYTF | TGTGCCAGCAGCCCCGGGGGAGCTGGGTCTAACTATGGCTACACCTTC
TRBJ2-4 | TRBV3-1 | TRBD1 | - | CASSQRPSSTGDRVNIQYF | TGTGCCAGCAGCCAGCGACCCTCATCGACGGGGGACAGGGTAAACATTCAGTACTTC
TRBJ2-3 | TRBV6-1 | - | few | CASSVDISTDTQYF | TGTGCCAGCAGCGTAGACATTAGCACAGATACGCAGTATTTT